This T cell receptor (beta chain) is drawn from a study of cytomegalovirus exposure and HLA in healthy donors. To note about this clone: Its specificity is not known.

V lost 6 bases, J lost 9 bases, and 11 bases stayed unmatched. The CDR3 runs to 14 residues. CDR1 and CDR2 (germline): MDHEN, SYDVKM. General observations from the study: One variant, a missense change in DCLRE1C, was linked in a later analysis to TCR beta V- and J-gene trimming. It was taken for granted in presence/absence analyses that sequencing depth across donors was roughly uniform. Most TCR sequences were seen very rarely across donors, but some public TCRs occurred in many. A later analysis linked 16,951 TCR beta sequences to HLA alleles at 0.05 false discovery rate.

Amplification used 60 Vbeta primers and 13 Jbeta primers. Assay: immunoSEQ multiplex PCR; the TCRdb copy retains only in-frame clones and omits some. The sample carries roughly 23,000 clones, over 65% recorded once. This clonotype originated in a man in his 60s in good health and CMV-seronegative. The sequenced material came from PBMCs. The gene calls are TRBV28 and TRBJ1-2; 9 bases line up with TRBD1. The DNA for the CDR3 is TGTGCCAGCAGGCTACAGGGGGCAAGTAGTAGCTACACCTTC. It translates to CASRLQGASSSYTF.